One TCR beta chain is described in this entry. The sample belongs to a study of T cell changes during pregnancy in multiple sclerosis. This CDR3 spans 14 amino acids. V lost 7 bases and J lost 7; bases outside the gene matches: 9. CDR1 is MDHEN and CDR2 is SYDVKM in the germline V gene. Clones were sequenced by immunoSEQ multiplex PCR, and TCRdb holds only the in-frame ones, with some missing. This table holds roughly 39,000 clones, 75% to 95% found once. The gene calls are TRBV28 and TRBJ2-7, with TRBD2 matching over 11 bases. The sequenced sample was CD8+ T cells from peripheral blood mononuclear cells, obtained after pregnancy. This receptor was taken from a female donor with multiple sclerosis, enrolled in a pregnancy study. CDR3 in amino acids: CASTSLAGAVEQYF. CDR3 DNA: TGTGCCAGCACCTCACTAGCGGGGGCCGTGGAGCAGTACTTC.